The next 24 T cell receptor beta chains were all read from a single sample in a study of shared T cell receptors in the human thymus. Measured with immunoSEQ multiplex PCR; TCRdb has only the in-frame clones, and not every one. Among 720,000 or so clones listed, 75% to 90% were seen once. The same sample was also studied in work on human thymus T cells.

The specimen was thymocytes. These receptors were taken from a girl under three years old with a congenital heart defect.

The chain's CDR3 is CASSKKWGTFYEQYF. DNA of the CDR3: TGTGCCAGCAGCAAAAAGTGGGGCACCTTCTACGAGCAGTACTTC. This chain joins TRBV5-6 and TRBJ2-7; TRBD1 might be the D (5 bases). The CDR3 runs to 15 residues. From germline, CDR1 is SGHDT and CDR2 YYEEEE. Trimming removed 4 bases at V and 3 bases at J, with 17 bases between.

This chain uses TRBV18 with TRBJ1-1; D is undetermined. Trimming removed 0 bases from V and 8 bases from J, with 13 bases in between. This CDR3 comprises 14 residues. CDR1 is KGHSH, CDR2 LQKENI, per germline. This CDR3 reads CASSPPGSQLEAFF. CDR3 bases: TGTGCCAGCTCACCACCCGGGTCCCAACTGGAAGCTTTCTTT. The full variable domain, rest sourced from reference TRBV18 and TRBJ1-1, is NAGVMQNPRHLVRRRGQEARLRCSPMKGHSHVYWYRQLPEEGLKFMVYLQKENIIDESGMPKERFSAEFPKEGPSILRIQQVVRGDSAAYFCASSPPGSQLEAFFGQGTRLTVV.

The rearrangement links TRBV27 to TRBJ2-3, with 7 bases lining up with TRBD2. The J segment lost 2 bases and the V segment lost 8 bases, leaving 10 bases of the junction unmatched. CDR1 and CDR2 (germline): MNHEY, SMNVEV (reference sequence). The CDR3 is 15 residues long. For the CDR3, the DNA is TGTGCCAGCCGGGAACCTCTAGCGGCCACAGATACGCAGTATTTT. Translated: CASREPLAATDTQYF.

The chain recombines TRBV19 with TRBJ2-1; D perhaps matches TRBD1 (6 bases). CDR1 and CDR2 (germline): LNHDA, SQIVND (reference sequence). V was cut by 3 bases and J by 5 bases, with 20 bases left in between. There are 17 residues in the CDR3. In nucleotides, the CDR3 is TGTGCCAGTAGTATGCGATCAGGGGTATTAGGTAACAATGAGCAGTTCTTC. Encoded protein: CASSMRSGVLGNNEQFF.

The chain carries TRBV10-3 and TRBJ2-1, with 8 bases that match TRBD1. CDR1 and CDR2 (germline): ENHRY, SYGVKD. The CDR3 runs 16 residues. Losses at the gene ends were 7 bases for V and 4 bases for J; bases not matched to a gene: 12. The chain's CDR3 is CAITGSGTGNYNEQFF. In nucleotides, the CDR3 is TGTGCCATCACGGGTTCAGGGACAGGCAATTACAATGAGCAGTTCTTC.

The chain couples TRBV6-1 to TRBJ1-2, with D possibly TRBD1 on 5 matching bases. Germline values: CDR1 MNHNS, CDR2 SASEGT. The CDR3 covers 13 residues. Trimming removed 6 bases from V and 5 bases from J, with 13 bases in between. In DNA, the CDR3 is TGTGCCAGCAGATCCAACAGGAATTATGGCTACACCTTC. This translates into CASRSNRNYGYTF.

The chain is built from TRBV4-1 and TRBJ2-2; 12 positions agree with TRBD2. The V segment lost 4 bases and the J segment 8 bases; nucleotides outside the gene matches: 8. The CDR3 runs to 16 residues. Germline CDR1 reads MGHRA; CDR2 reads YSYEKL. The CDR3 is CASSPRTSGEEGELFF. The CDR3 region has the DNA TGCGCCAGCAGCCCTCGGACTAGCGGGGAGGAAGGGGAGCTGTTTTTT.

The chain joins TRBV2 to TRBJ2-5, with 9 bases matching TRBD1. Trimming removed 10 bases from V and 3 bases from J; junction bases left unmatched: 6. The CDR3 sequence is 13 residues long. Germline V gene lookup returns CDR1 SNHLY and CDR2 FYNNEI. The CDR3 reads CATEGQGEETQYF. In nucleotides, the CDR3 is TGTGCCACCGAGGGACAGGGAGAAGAGACCCAGTACTTC.

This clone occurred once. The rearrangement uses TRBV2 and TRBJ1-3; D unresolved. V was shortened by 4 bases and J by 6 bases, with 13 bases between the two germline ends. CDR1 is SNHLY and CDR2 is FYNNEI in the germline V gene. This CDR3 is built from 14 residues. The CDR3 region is CASSGQPDSNTIYF. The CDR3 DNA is TGTGCCAGCAGTGGCCAGCCGGACTCAAACACCATATATTTT.

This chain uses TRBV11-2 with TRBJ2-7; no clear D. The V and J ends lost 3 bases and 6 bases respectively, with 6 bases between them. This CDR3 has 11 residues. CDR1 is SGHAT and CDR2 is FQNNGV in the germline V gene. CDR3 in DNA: TGTGCCAGCAGCTTTTCTCGCGAGCAGTACTTC. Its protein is CASSFSREQYF.

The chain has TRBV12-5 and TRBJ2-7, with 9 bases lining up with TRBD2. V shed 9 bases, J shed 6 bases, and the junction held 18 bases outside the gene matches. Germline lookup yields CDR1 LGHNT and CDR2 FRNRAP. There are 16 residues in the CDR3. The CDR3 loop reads CASLGGRDTSDFEQYF. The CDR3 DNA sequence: TGTGCTAGCTTAGGCGGGAGGGACACCTCTGATTTCGAGCAGTACTTC.

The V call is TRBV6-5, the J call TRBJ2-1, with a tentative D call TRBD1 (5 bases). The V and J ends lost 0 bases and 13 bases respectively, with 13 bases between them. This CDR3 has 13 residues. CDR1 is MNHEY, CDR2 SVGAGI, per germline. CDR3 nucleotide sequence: TGTGCCAGCAGTTACTCGGGGCCGTACCATCAGTTCTTC. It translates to CASSYSGPYHQFF.

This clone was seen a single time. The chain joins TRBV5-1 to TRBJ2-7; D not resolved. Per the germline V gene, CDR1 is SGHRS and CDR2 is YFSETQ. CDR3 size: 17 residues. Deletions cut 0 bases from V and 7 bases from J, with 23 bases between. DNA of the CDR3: TGCGCCAGCAGCTTGGCCCACTACTGTGGTCTCCGTCGGGAGCAGTACTTC. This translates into CASSLAHYCGLRREQYF.

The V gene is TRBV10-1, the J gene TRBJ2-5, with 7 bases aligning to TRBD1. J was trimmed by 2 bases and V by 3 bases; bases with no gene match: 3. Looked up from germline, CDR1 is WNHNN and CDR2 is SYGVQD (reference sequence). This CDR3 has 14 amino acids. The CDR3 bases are TGCGCCAGCAGTGATTGGGACAGACAAGAGACCCAGTACTTC. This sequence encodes CASSDWDRQETQYF.

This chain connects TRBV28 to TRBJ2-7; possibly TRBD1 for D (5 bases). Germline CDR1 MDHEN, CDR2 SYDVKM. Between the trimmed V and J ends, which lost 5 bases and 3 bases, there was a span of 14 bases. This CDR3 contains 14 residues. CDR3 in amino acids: CASSPGSVGYEQYF. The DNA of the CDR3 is TGTGCCAGCAGTCCAGGGTCGGTCGGCTACGAGCAGTACTTC.

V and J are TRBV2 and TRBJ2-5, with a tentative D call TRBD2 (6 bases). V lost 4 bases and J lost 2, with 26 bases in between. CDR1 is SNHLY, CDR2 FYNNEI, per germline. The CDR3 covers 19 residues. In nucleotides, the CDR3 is TGTGCCAGCAGTGGGGGAAGCGGGCCAGCGAGTAAATCACAAGAGACCCAGTACTTC. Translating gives CASSGGSGPASKSQETQYF.

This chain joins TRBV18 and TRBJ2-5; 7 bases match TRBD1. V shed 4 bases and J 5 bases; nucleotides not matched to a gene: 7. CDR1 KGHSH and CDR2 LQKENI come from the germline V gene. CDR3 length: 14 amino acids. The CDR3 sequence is CASSHRGQGETQYF. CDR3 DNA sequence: TGTGCCAGCTCACACAGGGGTCAGGGGGAGACCCAGTACTTC.

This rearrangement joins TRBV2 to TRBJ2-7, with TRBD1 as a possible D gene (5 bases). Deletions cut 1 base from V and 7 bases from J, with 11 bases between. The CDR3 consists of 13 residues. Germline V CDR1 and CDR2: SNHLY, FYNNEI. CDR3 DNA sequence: TGTGCCAGCAGTGAAGAGGGGTCGCGGGAGCAGTACTTC. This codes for CASSEEGSREQYF.

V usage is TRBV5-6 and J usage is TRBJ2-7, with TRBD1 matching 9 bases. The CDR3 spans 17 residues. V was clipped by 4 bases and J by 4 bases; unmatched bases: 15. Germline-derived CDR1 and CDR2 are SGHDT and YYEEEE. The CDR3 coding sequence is TGTGCCAGCAGCCGGCGGAAAACAGGGGGCCCGTTTTACGAGCAGTACTTC. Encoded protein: CASSRRKTGGPFYEQYF.

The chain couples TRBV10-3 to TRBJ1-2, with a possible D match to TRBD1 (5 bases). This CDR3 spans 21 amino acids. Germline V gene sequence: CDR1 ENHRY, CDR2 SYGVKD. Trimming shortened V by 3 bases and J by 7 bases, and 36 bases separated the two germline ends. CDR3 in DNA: TGTGCCATCAGTGAAATCCCCCCCCGCCAGGGAGGGGTAACTGAGGATGGTGGCTACACCTTC. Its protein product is CAISEIPPRQGGVTEDGGYTF.

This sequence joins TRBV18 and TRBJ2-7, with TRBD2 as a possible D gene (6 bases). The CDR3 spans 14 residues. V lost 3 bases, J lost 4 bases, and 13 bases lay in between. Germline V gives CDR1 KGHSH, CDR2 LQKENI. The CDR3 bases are TGTGCCAGCTCACCTGGCGGGGCAGGGTACGAGCAGTACTTC. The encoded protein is CASSPGGAGYEQYF. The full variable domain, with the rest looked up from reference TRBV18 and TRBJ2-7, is NAGVMQNPRHLVRRRGQEARLRCSPMKGHSHVYWYRQLPEEGLKFMVYLQKENIIDESGMPKERFSAEFPKEGPSILRIQQVVRGDSAAYFCASSPGGAGYEQYFGPGTRLTVT.

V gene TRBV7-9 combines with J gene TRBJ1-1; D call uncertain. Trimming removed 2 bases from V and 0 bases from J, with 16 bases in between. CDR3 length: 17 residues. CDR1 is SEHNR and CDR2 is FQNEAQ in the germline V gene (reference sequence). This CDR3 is CASSLSLADPMNTEAFF. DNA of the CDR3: TGTGCCAGCAGCTTAAGTTTGGCAGATCCGATGAACACTGAAGCTTTCTTT.

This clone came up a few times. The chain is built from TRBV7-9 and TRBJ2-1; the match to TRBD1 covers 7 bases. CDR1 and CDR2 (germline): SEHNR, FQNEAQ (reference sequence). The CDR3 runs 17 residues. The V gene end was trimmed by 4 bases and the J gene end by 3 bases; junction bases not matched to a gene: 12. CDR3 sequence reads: CASSSTKTGKRYNEQFF. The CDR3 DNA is TGTGCCAGCAGCTCTACCAAGACAGGGAAGCGCTACAATGAGCAGTTCTTC.

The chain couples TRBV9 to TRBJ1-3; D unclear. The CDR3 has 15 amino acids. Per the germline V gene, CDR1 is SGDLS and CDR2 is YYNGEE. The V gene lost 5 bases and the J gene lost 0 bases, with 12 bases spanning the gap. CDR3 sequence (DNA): TGTGCCAGCAGGTCCAGCGAAGGCTCTGGAAACACCATATATTTT. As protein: CASRSSEGSGNTIYF.